This TCR beta chain was sequenced during a study of blood T cell repertoires in COVID-19. V lost 6 bases and J lost 5; bases outside the gene matches: 13. Germline CDR1 reads MGHRA; CDR2 reads YSYEKL. This CDR3 is 16 amino acids long. As processed by the authors: It was from reference gene primer amplification that nucleated cell counts were estimated. Data came from immunoSEQ multiplex PCR; TCRdb stores just in-frame clones and leaves some out. D and trimming come from the DNA, and the V and J calls and clone size come from that table. The data hold fewer than 350,000 clones, with under 95% observed a single time.

The V gene is TRBV4-1, the J gene TRBJ2-5; 9 bases fit TRBD2. The specimen was PBMCs or T cells enriched from blood (not recorded which). This clonotype was obtained from a woman aged 40 to 50 with acute COVID-19. Written as DNA, the CDR3 is TGCGCCAGCAGTCGAGTACCTAGCGGGACGGGGGAGACCCAGTACTTC. Protein product: CASSRVPSGTGETQYF.